This entry concerns a single TCR beta chain. This record belongs to a study of blood T cells in healthy people across ages. This CDR3 is built from 14 residues. The germline V gene has CDR1 MNHEY and CDR2 SMNVEV (reference sequence). V trimming: 6 bases; J trimming: 7 bases; junction bases outside the gene matches: 9. Primed by a sample-barcoded 5' primer and a J-beta primer mix, a second PCR proceeded for about 7 to 12 cycles. TCRdb recomputed calls from the 5' RACE reads with MiXCR, one row per CDR3 protein. Here the sample spans 800,000 or so distinct CDR3 sequences, about 25% being singletons. These data also formed part of another study, on T cells of mothers and their children.

The sequence came from a boy aged 5-17 years in good health. The sample was blood. V is TRBV27 and J is TRBJ1-5; 7 positions agree with TRBD1. CDR3 loop: CASRTGLVGQPQHF. The CDR3 region has the DNA TGTGCCAGCAGGACAGGGTTAGTGGGACAGCCCCAGCATTTT.